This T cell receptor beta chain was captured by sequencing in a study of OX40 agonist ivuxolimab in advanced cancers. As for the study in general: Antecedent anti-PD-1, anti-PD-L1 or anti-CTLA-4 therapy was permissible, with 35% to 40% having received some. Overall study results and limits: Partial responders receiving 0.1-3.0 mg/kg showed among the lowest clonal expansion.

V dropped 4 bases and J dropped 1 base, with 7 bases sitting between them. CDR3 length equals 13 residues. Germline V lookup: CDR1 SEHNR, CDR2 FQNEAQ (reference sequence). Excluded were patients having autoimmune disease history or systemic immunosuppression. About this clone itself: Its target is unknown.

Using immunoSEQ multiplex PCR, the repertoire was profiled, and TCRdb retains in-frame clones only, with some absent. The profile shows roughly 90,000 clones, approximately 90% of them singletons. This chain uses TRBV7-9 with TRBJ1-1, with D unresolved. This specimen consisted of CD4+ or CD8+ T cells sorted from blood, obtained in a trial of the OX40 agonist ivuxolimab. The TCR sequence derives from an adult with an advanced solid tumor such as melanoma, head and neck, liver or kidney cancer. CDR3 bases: TGTGCCAGCAGCTATAGGGAGAACACTGAAGCTTTCTTT. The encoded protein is CASSYRENTEAFF.